These 31 T cell receptor beta chains originate from one sample sequenced in a study of CD8+CD57+ T cells in acquired aplastic anemia. An expansion of CD8+CD57+ cells by flow cytometry had been shown in patients chosen for sequencing. TCR beta VDJ and CDR3 profiles were obtained from a genomic DNA template. MiXCR was run by TCRdb on the reads, yielding one entry per CDR3 protein. This table holds 150,000 or so distinct CDR3 sequences, under 55% found once. The sequenced material came from sorted CD4+, CD8+, or CD8+CD57+ T cells (not recorded which) from PBMCs. The receptors were sampled from a human donor with aplastic anemia.

The genes are TRBV7-6 and TRBJ2-3; 7 nucleotides agree with TRBD1. J was trimmed by 2 bases and V by 6 bases; bases with no gene match: 5. CDR1 and CDR2 from the germline V gene are SGHVS and FNYEAQ. The CDR3 contains 14 residues. The CDR3 DNA sequence: TGTGCCAGCAGTTGGGACAGTTACACAGATACGCAGTATTTT. This encodes CASSWDSYTDTQYF. The full variable domain, rest sourced from reference TRBV7-6 and TRBJ2-3, is GAGVSQSPRYKVTKRGQDVALRCDPISGHVSLYWYRQALGQGPEFLTYFNYEAQQDKSGLPNDRFSAERPEGSISTLTIQRTEQRDSAMYRCASSWDSYTDTQYFGPGTRLTVL.

CDR3 sequence (DNA): TGTGCCAGCAGTACTTACACCTACGAGCAGTACTTC. The encoded protein is CASSTYTYEQYF. The V call is TRBV7-6, the J call TRBJ2-7; D unresolved. CDR1 SGHVS and CDR2 FNYEAQ come from the germline V gene. Between the trimmed V and J ends, which lost 6 bases and 2 bases, there was a span of 8 bases. CDR3 length: 12 residues.

This chain links TRBV20-1 with TRBJ1-5; 10 positions agree with TRBD1. Looked up from germline, CDR1 is DFQATT and CDR2 is SNEGSKA (reference sequence). V trimming: 4 bases; J trimming: 4 bases; junction bases outside the gene matches: 7. This CDR3 is 15 amino acids long. The CDR3 loop is CSATGTGDGNQPQHF. The DNA for the CDR3 is TGCAGTGCTACCGGGACAGGGGATGGAAATCAGCCCCAGCATTTT.

This clonotype was counted many times. This chain joins TRBV15 and TRBJ1-1; D is unresolved. The CDR3 is 13 residues long. From germline, CDR1 is LNHNV and CDR2 YYDKDF (reference sequence). The ends were cut back, 5 bases at V and 2 bases at J, with 9 bases in the middle. Here the CDR3 reads CATSVGFNTEAFF. The CDR3 DNA is TGTGCCACCAGCGTCGGTTTTAACACTGAAGCTTTCTTT.

This clonotype was observed at least ten times. CDR3 DNA sequence: TGTGCCAGCAGCCCCAACAGATTAGCTTCTTATGGCTACACCTTC. Encoded protein: CASSPNRLASYGYTF. This rearrangement joins TRBV5-6 to TRBJ1-2; no reliable D call. The CDR3 is made up of 15 amino acids. Trimming removed 4 bases from V and 5 bases from J, with 18 bases in between. Germline CDR1 and CDR2: SGHDT and YYEEEE.

This chain connects TRBV10-3 to TRBJ2-7; D remains ambiguous. The CDR3 has 11 amino acids. Per the germline V gene, CDR1 is ENHRY and CDR2 is SYGVKD. V lost 2 bases, J lost 3 bases, and 2 bases lay in between. CDR3 amino acids: CAISEGYEQYF. CDR3 bases: TGTGCCATCAGTGAGGGCTACGAGCAGTACTTC.

The rearrangement joins TRBV27 to TRBJ2-1; 7 bases are a match to TRBD1. The J segment lost 8 bases and the V segment lost 6 bases, leaving 10 bases of the junction unmatched. The germline gives CDR1 MNHEY, CDR2 SMNVEV (reference sequence). The CDR3 totals 14 residues. The chain's CDR3 is CASSPIQGTYEQFF. CDR3 DNA: TGTGCCAGCAGCCCAATACAGGGGACGTATGAGCAGTTCTTC.

This clonotype was counted a few times. The chain uses TRBV15 and TRBJ1-3, with D possibly being TRBD1 (6 bases). The length of the CDR3 is 14 residues. V was clipped by 1 base and J by 4 bases, with 8 bases between them. The germline CDR1 and CDR2 sequences are LNHNV and YYDKDF (reference sequence). CDR3 nucleotide sequence: TGTGCCACCAGCAGAGGGACAGTAGGAAACACCATATATTTT. Residues: CATSRGTVGNTIYF.

At least ten counts were recorded for this clonotype. The chain couples TRBV9 to TRBJ2-1; the D gene is possibly TRBD2 (5 bases). V was shortened by 0 bases and J by 6 bases, with 13 bases between the two germline ends. CDR3 size: 15 residues. Germline V gives CDR1 SGDLS, CDR2 YYNGEE. Here the CDR3 reads CASSVAPGSANEQFF. The DNA of the CDR3 is TGTGCCAGCAGCGTAGCACCGGGGAGCGCCAATGAGCAGTTCTTC. The entire variable domain, with the rest obtained from reference TRBV9 and TRBJ2-1, is as follows: DSGVTQTPKHLITATGQRVTLRCSPRSGDLSVYWYQQSLDQGLQFLIQYYNGEERAKGNILERFSAQQFPDLHSELNLSSLELGDSALYFCASSVAPGSANEQFFGPGTRLTVL.

The rearrangement uses TRBV7-2 and TRBJ2-7; D uncertain. The CDR3 totals 15 residues. Germline CDR1 and CDR2: SGHTA and FQGNSA. Trimming left V 1 base short and J 1 base short, with 11 bases between. CDR3 sequence: CASSLGTRFSYEQYF. The DNA for the CDR3 is TGTGCCAGCAGCTTAGGGACCAGGTTTTCCTACGAGCAGTACTTC.

This clonotype has only a few counts. It may be a read error: a sequence one base away is much more abundant. The rearrangement uses TRBV7-2 and TRBJ2-1; D is ambiguous. This CDR3 is built from 14 residues. The ends were cut back, 1 base at V and 9 bases at J, with 13 bases in the middle. Germline loops: CDR1 SGHTA, CDR2 FQGNSA. CDR3 loop: CASSLVLGWPEQFF. CDR3 coding DNA: TGTGCCAGCAGCTTAGTGCTGGGGTGGCCTGAGCAGTTCTTC.

As concerns this clonotype: It may be a read error: a sequence one base away is much more abundant. The V gene is TRBV24-1, the J gene TRBJ1-4; D is possibly TRBD1 (5 bases). CDR1 and CDR2 from the germline V gene are KGHDR and SFDVKD. The CDR3 has 15 residues. Trimming pared 4 bases from V and 7 bases from J, leaving 15 bases between. The CDR3: CATSDGLGRGEKLFF. In nucleotides, the CDR3 is TGTGCCACCAGTGACGGTTTGGGGCGCGGTGAAAAACTGTTTTTT.

The gene calls are TRBV24-1 and TRBJ2-3; the match to TRBD2 covers 15 bases. The CDR3 runs to 17 residues. CDR1 and CDR2 from the germline V gene are KGHDR and SFDVKD. With 3 bases clipped from V and 8 bases from J, the junction kept 8 bases outside the gene matches. This CDR3 is CATSDPGTSGGWVTQYF. The DNA for the CDR3 is TGTGCCACCAGTGATCCCGGGACTAGCGGGGGGTGGGTTACGCAGTATTTT.

V usage is TRBV9 and J usage is TRBJ2-1; 8 bases line up with TRBD1. This CDR3 has 15 amino acids. Per germline, CDR1 SGDLS and CDR2 YYNGEE. Losses at the gene ends were 1 base for V and 3 bases for J; bases not matched to a gene: 3. The CDR3 nucleotides are TGTGCCAGCAGCGTATCAGGGACAGGCTACAATGAGCAGTTCTTC. The encoded protein is CASSVSGTGYNEQFF.

This clonotype occurred many times. This rearrangement joins TRBV5-1 to TRBJ1-4; no reliable D call. Trimming shortened V by 3 bases and J by 0 bases, and 9 bases separated the two germline ends. Germline V gene lookup returns CDR1 SGHRS and CDR2 YFSETQ. This CDR3 comprises 15 residues. The CDR3 bases are TGCGCCAGCAGCTCTACCGGGGCAACTAATGAAAAACTGTTTTTT. Protein: CASSSTGATNEKLFF.

V usage is TRBV20-1 and J usage is TRBJ2-1; 9 bases fit TRBD1. V lost 6 bases and J lost 2; bases outside the gene matches: 2. Germline V gene lookup returns CDR1 DFQATT and CDR2 SNEGSKA (reference sequence). The CDR3 runs to 13 residues. The CDR3: CSAGTGTYNEQFF. CDR3 nucleotides: TGCAGTGCCGGGACAGGGACCTACAATGAGCAGTTCTTC.

CDR3 loop: CASSPQQGNYEQYF. CDR3 nucleotides: TGTGCCAGCAGCCCACAACAGGGGAACTACGAGCAGTACTTC. The rearrangement joins TRBV7-6 to TRBJ2-7; 7 bases agree with TRBD1. CDR1 is SGHVS and CDR2 is FNYEAQ in the germline V gene. CDR3 length: 14 residues. Trimming took 5 bases from V and 3 from J; bases not matched to a gene: 7.

The sample holds many counts of this clonotype. The CDR3 is CASSQGEFEAFF. The CDR3 nucleotides read TGTGCCAGCAGCCAAGGGGAGTTTGAAGCTTTCTTT. V gene TRBV3-1 combines with J gene TRBJ1-1; D gene uncertain. CDR3 length: 12 residues. V was pared by 1 base and J by 7 bases, with 7 bases between. Germline V gives CDR1 LGHDT, CDR2 YNNKEL (reference sequence).

The rearrangement joins TRBV15 to TRBJ2-3; D uncertain. The V end lost 5 bases, the J end lost 1 base, and 10 bases lay between the germline ends. The CDR3 is 14 amino acids. Germline V gene data show CDR1 as LNHNV and CDR2 as YYDKDF (reference sequence). CDR3 residues: CATSHPQGTDTQYF. CDR3 DNA: TGTGCCACCAGCCACCCTCAGGGCACAGATACGCAGTATTTT.

The chain uses TRBV6-4 and TRBJ1-6; the D is unclear. Germline CDR1 and CDR2: MRHNA and SNTAGT. CDR3 length equals 15 residues. Trimming removed 4 bases from V and 6 bases from J, with 13 bases in between. For the CDR3, the DNA is TGTGCCAGCAGTGTGGGCGGGCAGCCTAATTCACCCCTCCACTTT. It translates to CASSVGGQPNSPLHF.

In regard to this clonotype: Because it lacks the conserved phenylalanine or tryptophan at the end, this CDR3 is likely a read error. CDR3 sequence: CASSIKQGALETQYL. The DNA for the CDR3 is TGTGCCAGCAGTATCAAACAGGGGGCATTAGAGACCCAGTATTTG. V usage is TRBV11-2 and J usage is TRBJ2-3; TRBD1 aligns across 9 bases. V dropped 6 bases and J dropped 12; count of bases not matched to a gene: 16. Germline assignment: CDR1 SGHAT and CDR2 FQNNGV. The CDR3 sequence is 15 residues long.

This clonotype showed up many times. CDR3 coding DNA: TGTGCCAGCAGCGTAGAAGCCAGGGCGAACACCGGGGAGCTGTTTTTT. Residues: CASSVEARANTGELFF. The chain joins TRBV9 to TRBJ2-2, with D maybe TRBD1 (5 bases). The CDR3 totals 16 residues. Trimming removed 0 bases at V and 0 bases at J, with 9 bases between. Germline CDR1 and CDR2: SGDLS and YYNGEE.

This chain uses TRBV11-2 with TRBJ2-3; the match to TRBD1 covers 8 bases. CDR1 SGHAT and CDR2 FQNNGV come from the germline V gene. The CDR3 is 16 amino acids. Germline trimming cut 3 bases from V and 1 base from J; bases unmatched to any gene: 6. Written as DNA, the CDR3 is TGTGCCAGCAGCTTGGAAGGACAGGGCGGCACAGATACGCAGTATTTT. It codes for CASSLEGQGGTDTQYF.

This clonotype has just one count. The genes are TRBV7-2 and TRBJ1-6; 8 nucleotides match TRBD1. CDR3 length equals 15 residues. Germline loops: CDR1 SGHTA, CDR2 FQGNSA. V lost 6 bases and J lost 7; bases outside the gene matches: 8. The CDR3 DNA is TGTGCCAGCAGTGCGCGGACAGGGAGCAATTCACCCCTCCACTTT. It translates to CASSARTGSNSPLHF.

Of note for this clonotype: One junction end does not reproduce the germline sequence, and a read error may be involved. The genes are TRBV7-7 and TRBJ2-3; TRBD2 matches at 7 bases. CDR1 is SSHAT and CDR2 is FNYEAQ in the germline V gene (reference sequence). There are 17 residues in the CDR3. The CDR3 is CASSLGRGLSRTDTQYF. The CDR3 bases are TGTGCTAGCAGCTTGGGGAGGGGCCTTTCGCGCACAGATACGCAGTATTTT.

This clonotype was seen at least ten times. The chain employs TRBV20-1 and TRBJ2-3, with TRBD2 identical over 9 bases. The CDR3 extends over 16 amino acids. Germline values: CDR1 DFQATT, CDR2 SNEGSKA (reference sequence). V shed 6 bases, J shed 0 bases, and the junction held 10 bases outside the gene matches. CDR3 residues: CSALPPGLASTDTQYF. CDR3 nucleotides: TGCAGTGCCCTTCCCCCGGGACTAGCTAGCACAGATACGCAGTATTTT.

This clonotype has just a few counts. This chain uses TRBV2 with TRBJ1-1; D possibly corresponds to TRBD1 (5 bases). The V gene's germline CDR1 is SNHLY and CDR2 FYNNEI. Between the trimmed V and J ends, which lost 3 bases and 5 bases, there was a span of 13 bases. The CDR3 covers 14 residues. CDR3 DNA: TGTGCCAGCAGTGACAGGGCCACTGAGACTGAAGCTTTCTTT. The encoded protein is CASSDRATETEAFF. Complete variable domain (other parts from reference TRBV2 and TRBJ1-1): EPEVTQTPSHQVTQMGQEVILRCVPISNHLYFYWYRQILGQKVEFLVSFYNNEISEKSEIFDDQFSVERPDGSNFTLKIRSTKLEDSAMYFCASSDRATETEAFFGQGTRLTVV.

This clonotype appeared many times. This chain links TRBV7-2 with TRBJ2-7; perhaps TRBD2 as D (5 bases). Germline CDR1 reads SGHTA; CDR2 reads FQGNSA. V lost 0 bases, J lost 4 bases, and 10 bases lay in between. This CDR3 spans 14 amino acids. CDR3 in DNA: TGTGCCAGCAGCTTAGCGATGGGAGAATACGAGCAGTACTTC. The encoded protein is CASSLAMGEYEQYF.

This clonotype was recorded once. This chain links TRBV20-1 with TRBJ2-7, with D possibly being TRBD2 (5 bases). The V and J ends lost 0 bases and 5 bases respectively, with 11 bases between them. CDR1 and CDR2 (germline): DFQATT, SNEGSKA (reference sequence). The CDR3 loop spans 13 amino acids. This chain's CDR3 is CSARDGSMNEQYF. Written as DNA, the CDR3 is TGCAGTGCTAGAGATGGGAGCATGAACGAGCAGTACTTC.

Here the CDR3 reads CASRRSGSSSYNEQFF. The CDR3 DNA reads as TGTGCCAGCAGACGTAGCGGTTCCAGCTCCTACAATGAGCAGTTCTTC. The rearrangement links TRBV12-3 or TRBV12-4 to TRBJ2-1, with D perhaps TRBD2 (6 bases). V lost 6 bases and J 0 bases, leaving 15 bases between the germline ends. CDR3 length: 16 amino acids.

The chain carries TRBV9 and TRBJ2-7, with no clear D. The CDR3 extends over 12 amino acids. V lost 1 base to trimming and J lost 3 bases, with 5 bases between them. Germline values: CDR1 SGDLS, CDR2 YYNGEE. The CDR3 sequence is CASSVNSYEQYF. The CDR3 bases are TGTGCCAGCAGCGTAAACAGCTACGAGCAGTACTTC.